Each of the 29 T cell receptor beta chains below was sequenced from the same sample in a study of CD8+ T cells in alopecia areata. Sequencing used cDNA as its template, made by extracting RNA and reverse transcribing it. Libraries were prepared by immunoSEQ multiplex PCR; TCRdb keeps only in-frame clonotypes and omits some of them. The table shows 200,000 to 250,000 clones, with 43% occurring only once. Described treatment: oral pan-JAK inhibitor, 5-10 mg twice daily. This specimen consisted of CD4+ T cells sorted from blood, obtained around week 36, from a patient treated with tofacitinib. These receptors all come from a human donor with alopecia areata.

The J gene is TRBJ2-1, the V gene TRBV29-1; 9 bases map to TRBD1. The CDR3 loop spans 14 amino acids. V lost 3 bases to trimming and J lost 7 bases; unmatched junction nucleotides: 7. Per the germline V gene, CDR1 is SQVTM and CDR2 is ANQGSEA. The chain's CDR3 is CSVDPGQGKNEQFF. CDR3 in DNA: TGCAGCGTTGACCCGGGACAGGGTAAGAATGAGCAGTTCTTC.

As to this clone: Other DNA sequences from this sample encode an identical CDR3 as well. The chain recombines TRBV30 with TRBJ1-1; weak D call: TRBD1 (5 bases). The CDR3 is 13 residues long. The germline V gene has CDR1 GTSNPN and CDR2 SVGIG (reference sequence). V was clipped by 4 bases and J by 4 bases, with 13 bases between them. Here the CDR3 DNA reads TGTGCCTGGACGGGACCGCGAGGCACTGAAGCTTTCTTT. Encoded protein: CAWTGPRGTEAFF.

The chain carries TRBV6-5 and TRBJ1-4; D is perhaps TRBD1 (6 bases). The CDR3 is made up of 14 amino acids. Germline V gene lookup returns CDR1 MNHEY and CDR2 SVGAGI. V shed 7 bases and J shed 4 bases, with 13 bases lying between them. This CDR3 reads CASKRQDFNEKLFF. The CDR3, as DNA: TGTGCCAGCAAAAGACAGGATTTTAATGAAAAACTGTTTTTT.

This clone was detected only a few times. This rearrangement joins TRBV30 to TRBJ2-1; D may be TRBD2 (6 bases). Trimming took 0 bases from V and 8 from J, leaving 14 bases between them. Germline-derived CDR1 and CDR2 are GTSNPN and SVGIG (reference sequence). The CDR3 spans 14 residues. The CDR3 is CAWSVGLTGDEQFF. CDR3 DNA: TGTGCCTGGAGTGTAGGTTTGACGGGGGATGAGCAGTTCTTC.

This clone has more than one count but fewer than ten. The V and J genes are TRBV7-3 and TRBJ2-3; D gene unclear. The germline V and J ends were trimmed by 1 base and 10 bases, with 15 bases remaining between them. CDR1 and CDR2 (germline): SGHTA, FQGTGA. This CDR3 contains 14 residues. The CDR3 DNA sequence: TGTGCCAGCAGCTTAAGGGCCCAAGAACCCCCGCAGTATTTT. It codes for CASSLRAQEPPQYF. The variable domain in full, completed from reference TRBV7-3 and TRBJ2-3, reads GAGVSQTPSNKVTEKGKYVELRCDPISGHTALYWYRQSLGQGPEFLIYFQGTGAADDSGLPNDRFFAVRPEGSVSTLKIQRTERGDSAVYLCASSLRAQEPPQYFGPGTRLTVL.

The chain joins TRBV7-2 to TRBJ2-2; a weak D match, TRBD1 (5 bases). The germline CDR1 and CDR2 sequences are SGHTA and FQGNSA. The V end was cut by 1 base, the J end by 2 bases, with 14 bases between. The CDR3 contains 17 residues. CDR3 region: CASSLDRGRANTGELFF. In nucleotides, the CDR3 is TGTGCCAGCAGCTTAGATCGCGGCAGGGCTAACACCGGGGAGCTGTTTTTT.

This chain links TRBV7-3 with TRBJ2-5; perhaps TRBD1 as D (5 bases). The V gene lost 5 bases and the J gene lost 5 bases, with 18 bases spanning the gap. The CDR3 consists of 15 residues. Looked up from germline, CDR1 is SGHTA and CDR2 is FQGTGA. CDR3 in amino acids: CASSQRSGAGETQYF. In nucleotides, the CDR3 is TGTGCCAGCAGCCAACGCTCTGGGGCTGGGGAGACCCAGTACTTC.

V is TRBV4-3 and J is TRBJ2-1; 8 nucleotides line up with TRBD1. This CDR3 contains 16 residues. Germline values: CDR1 LGHNA, CDR2 YSLEER. V shed 3 bases and J 4 bases; nucleotides not matched to a gene: 8. The CDR3 spells CASSQRWDRSYNEQFF. For the CDR3, the DNA is TGCGCCAGCAGCCAGCGGTGGGACAGGAGTTACAATGAGCAGTTCTTC.

The rearrangement joins TRBV29-1 to TRBJ2-6, with TRBD1 identical over 7 bases. This CDR3 spans 16 amino acids. Losses at the gene ends were 3 bases for V and 1 base for J; bases not matched to a gene: 6. CDR1 SQVTM and CDR2 ANQGSEA come from the germline V gene. In DNA, the CDR3 is TGCAGCGTTGATCGGACAGGAGTATCTGGGGCCAACGTCCTGACTTTC. Translated: CSVDRTGVSGANVLTF. Filled out from reference TRBV29-1 and TRBJ2-6, the complete variable domain reads SAVISQKPSRDICQRGTSLTIQCQVDSQVTMMFWYRQQPGQSLTLIATANQGSEATYESGFVIDKFPISRPNLTFSTLTVSNMSPEDSSIYLCSVDRTGVSGANVLTFGAGSRLTVL.

This clone was found a few times. The gene calls are TRBV7-9 and TRBJ1-2; D unresolved. Germline assignment: CDR1 SEHNR and CDR2 FQNEAQ (reference sequence). The CDR3 has 15 amino acids. The ends were cut back, 5 bases at V and 5 bases at J, with 18 bases in the middle. CDR3 amino acids: CASSREQAIFYGYTF. CDR3 nucleotide sequence: TGTGCCAGCAGCAGGGAGCAGGCAATTTTTTATGGCTACACCTTC.

The chain carries TRBV11-1 and TRBJ2-1; D unresolved. Trimming removed 1 base at V and 8 bases at J, with 18 bases between. Germline assignment: CDR1 SGHAT and CDR2 FQDESV (reference sequence). The CDR3 totals 16 residues. The CDR3 bases are TGTGCCAGCAGCTTAGAAGGCCTCCAGGACCACCATGAGCAGTTCTTC. Its protein is CASSLEGLQDHHEQFF.

V gene TRBV7-3 combines with J gene TRBJ2-5; D is ambiguous. Trimming took 3 bases from V and 7 from J, leaving 12 bases between them. Per the germline V gene, CDR1 is SGHTA and CDR2 is FQGTGA. The CDR3 sequence is 13 residues long. CDR3 sequence: CASSFSPSGTQYF. The CDR3 region has the DNA TGTGCCAGCAGCTTTAGTCCCTCGGGGACCCAGTACTTC.

At least ten counts were recorded for this clone. CDR3: CASSRTGVSNQPQHF. CDR3 sequence (DNA): TGTGCCAGCAGCAGAACAGGAGTCAGCAATCAGCCCCAGCATTTT. The J gene is TRBJ1-5, the V gene TRBV6-5; D perhaps matches TRBD1 (5 bases). The germline V and J ends were trimmed by 6 bases and 1 base, with 13 bases remaining between them. From germline, CDR1 is MNHEY and CDR2 SVGAGI. CDR3 size: 15 residues.

The chain joins TRBV30 to TRBJ2-1; D may match TRBD1 or TRBD2 (5 bases each). The CDR3 is made up of 15 amino acids. The germline V and J ends were trimmed by 3 bases and 5 bases, with 17 bases remaining between them. CDR1 and CDR2 (germline): GTSNPN, SVGIG (reference sequence). CDR3 loop: CAWRRGEWANNEQFF. The CDR3 coding sequence is TGTGCCTGGAGGAGGGGTGAGTGGGCCAACAATGAGCAGTTCTTC.

V and J are TRBV30 and TRBJ1-5, with D hard to call. The V gene's germline CDR1 is GTSNPN and CDR2 SVGIG (reference sequence). V was shortened by 2 bases and J by 4 bases, with 9 bases between the two germline ends. The CDR3 totals 13 residues. The CDR3 bases are TGTGCCTGGAGTTTACACCTAAATCAGCCCCAGCATTTT. The encoded protein is CAWSLHLNQPQHF. Together with reference TRBV30 and TRBJ1-5, the CDR3 gives the full variable domain: SQTIHQWPATLVQPVGSPLSLECTVEGTSNPNLYWYRQAAGRGLQLLFYSVGIGQISSEVPQNLSASRPQDRQFILSSKKLLLSDSGFYLCAWSLHLNQPQHFGDGTRLSIL.

The chain is built from TRBV6-6 and TRBJ2-7; D might be TRBD2 (6 bases). The V gene's germline CDR1 is MNHNY and CDR2 SVGAGI (reference sequence). Trimming cost V 7 bases and J 6 bases, with 10 bases left between them. CDR3 size: 11 residues. CDR3 sequence (DNA): TGTGCCAGCACGGAGGGTATCGAGCAGTACTTC. Its translation: CASTEGIEQYF.

This clone was detected ten times or more. This chain links TRBV6-4 with TRBJ2-1; 7 nucleotides align to TRBD1. Germline values: CDR1 MRHNA, CDR2 SNTAGT. Germline trimming cut 3 bases from V and 0 bases from J; bases unmatched to any gene: 2. This CDR3 comprises 15 residues. Written as DNA, the CDR3 is TGTGCCAGCAGTGAAGGGGACAGCTCCTACAATGAGCAGTTCTTC. It encodes CASSEGDSSYNEQFF.

This clone was detected once. This chain connects TRBV30 to TRBJ2-5; D is uncertain. Trimming took off 3 bases at V and 5 bases at J, with 10 bases between the two ends. Germline V gene lookup returns CDR1 GTSNPN and CDR2 SVGIG (reference sequence). This CDR3 contains 12 residues. The CDR3 reads CAWSSSVETQYF. For the CDR3, the DNA is TGTGCCTGGAGCTCGTCGGTTGAGACCCAGTACTTC.

This clone was seen ten or more times. This chain uses TRBV7-9 with TRBJ2-1; 10 positions agree with TRBD2. V shed 5 bases and J 2 bases; nucleotides not matched to a gene: 6. There are 16 residues in the CDR3. CDR1 SEHNR and CDR2 FQNEAQ come from the germline V gene (reference sequence). The CDR3 nucleotides are TGTGCCAGCAGCAGTACTCTAGCGGGAGCCTACAATGAGCAGTTCTTC. This codes for CASSSTLAGAYNEQFF.

The chain links TRBV6-1 to TRBJ2-1; D not resolved. The length of the CDR3 is 12 residues. Trimming stripped 2 bases from V and 2 bases from J, with 1 base between. Per the germline V gene, CDR1 is MNHNS and CDR2 is SASEGT. CDR3 amino acids: CASSETYNEQFF. The CDR3 DNA follows: TGTGCCAGCAGTGAAACCTACAATGAGCAGTTCTTC.

This clone showed up many times. This chain links TRBV19 with TRBJ2-7, with unresolved D. The V and J ends lost 6 bases and 0 bases respectively, with 12 bases between them. The CDR3 length is 14 residues. Germline V lookup: CDR1 LNHDA, CDR2 SQIVND (reference sequence). CDR3 bases: TGTGCCAGTAGAACCAAGACGGGCTCCTACGAGCAGTACTTC. Amino acids: CASRTKTGSYEQYF. The full variable domain, with the rest looked up from reference TRBV19 and TRBJ2-7, is DGGITQSPKYLFRKEGQNVTLSCEQNLNHDAMYWYRQDPGQGLRLIYYSQIVNDFQKGDIAEGYSVSREKKESFPLTVTSAQKNPTAFYLCASRTKTGSYEQYFGPGTRLTVT.

The chain joins TRBV7-3 to TRBJ1-5; tentative D call: TRBD1 (6 bases). Between the trimmed V and J ends, which lost 5 bases and 6 bases, there was a span of 11 bases. CDR3 size: 13 residues. Germline V CDR1 and CDR2: SGHTA, FQGTGA. CDR3 residues: CASSPGRGQPQHF. The CDR3 DNA reads as TGTGCCAGCAGCCCGGGCAGGGGTCAGCCCCAGCATTTT.

The chain employs TRBV7-2 and TRBJ2-7; TRBD1 aligns across 10 bases. J lost 0 bases, V lost 4 bases, and 3 bases had no gene match. Germline-derived CDR1 and CDR2 are SGHTA and FQGNSA. This CDR3 is 15 amino acids long. This CDR3 is CASSYGTGVSYEQYF. In nucleotides, the CDR3 is TGTGCCAGCAGCTACGGGACAGGGGTCTCCTACGAGCAGTACTTC.

The table lists this clone with a few counts. V is TRBV5-1 and J is TRBJ2-7; D is perhaps TRBD2 (6 bases). CDR3 length: 19 residues. Trimming stripped 4 bases from V and 0 bases from J, with 26 bases between. CDR1 is SGHRS and CDR2 is YFSETQ in the germline V gene. The CDR3 bases are TGCGCCAGCAGCCCAAATCTCCGGGACTTCCAAAAGAGCTCCTACGAGCAGTACTTC. This translates into CASSPNLRDFQKSSYEQYF. Complete variable domain (other parts from reference TRBV5-1 and TRBJ2-7): KAGVTQTPRYLIKTRGQQVTLSCSPISGHRSVSWYQQTPGQGLQFLFEYFSETQRNKGNFPGRFSGRQFSNSRSEMNVSTLELGDSALYLCASSPNLRDFQKSSYEQYFGPGTRLTVT.

This clone was found a few times. The same CDR3 can be traced to other DNA sequences in this sample. The V and J genes are TRBV10-1 and TRBJ2-3, with D perhaps matching TRBD2 (6 bases). Germline V CDR1 and CDR2: WNHNN, SYGVQD (reference sequence). Trimming took 5 bases from V and 2 from J, leaving 11 bases between them. CDR3 length: 14 residues. CDR3 nucleotides: TGCGCCAGCAGTCTGACTAGTTCCACAGATACGCAGTATTTT. This sequence encodes CASSLTSSTDTQYF.

Only one count was recorded for this clone. The chain joins TRBV7-2 to TRBJ2-1; 14 bases are a match to TRBD2. The CDR3 contains 16 residues. CDR1 is SGHTA, CDR2 FQGNSA, per germline. V was clipped by 5 bases and J by 8 bases; unmatched bases: 8. The CDR3 loop reads CASSLRTSGRMYEQFF. The CDR3 DNA reads as TGTGCCAGCAGCCTAAGGACTAGCGGGAGGATGTATGAGCAGTTCTTC.

This clone has only a few counts. The rearrangement joins TRBV7-2 to TRBJ2-3; no clear D. V was trimmed by 0 bases and J by 5 bases, leaving 6 bases between them. The CDR3 extends over 13 amino acids. From germline, CDR1 is SGHTA and CDR2 FQGNSA. In nucleotides, the CDR3 is TGTGCCAGCAGCTTAGCTTCACGAGATACGCAGTATTTT. Residues: CASSLASRDTQYF.

This clone occurred once. The chain has TRBV30 and TRBJ1-1; D is ambiguous. Germline-derived CDR1 and CDR2 are GTSNPN and SVGIG (reference sequence). CDR3 length equals 14 residues. V lost 5 bases and J 1 base, leaving 14 bases between the germline ends. Here the CDR3 reads CAWGAPRGNTEAFF. DNA of the CDR3: TGTGCCTGGGGCGCCCCTCGGGGGAACACTGAAGCTTTCTTT.

The chain has TRBV30 and TRBJ1-5; 8 nucleotides line up with TRBD1. V gave up 1 base and J gave up 0 bases; unmatched junction bases: 11. Looked up from germline, CDR1 is GTSNPN and CDR2 is SVGIG (reference sequence). This CDR3 is built from 18 residues. CDR3 in DNA: TGTGCCTGGAGTGGCGGCCGGACAGGGATTGGTAGCAATCAGCCCCAGCATTTT. Translated: CAWSGGRTGIGSNQPQHF.